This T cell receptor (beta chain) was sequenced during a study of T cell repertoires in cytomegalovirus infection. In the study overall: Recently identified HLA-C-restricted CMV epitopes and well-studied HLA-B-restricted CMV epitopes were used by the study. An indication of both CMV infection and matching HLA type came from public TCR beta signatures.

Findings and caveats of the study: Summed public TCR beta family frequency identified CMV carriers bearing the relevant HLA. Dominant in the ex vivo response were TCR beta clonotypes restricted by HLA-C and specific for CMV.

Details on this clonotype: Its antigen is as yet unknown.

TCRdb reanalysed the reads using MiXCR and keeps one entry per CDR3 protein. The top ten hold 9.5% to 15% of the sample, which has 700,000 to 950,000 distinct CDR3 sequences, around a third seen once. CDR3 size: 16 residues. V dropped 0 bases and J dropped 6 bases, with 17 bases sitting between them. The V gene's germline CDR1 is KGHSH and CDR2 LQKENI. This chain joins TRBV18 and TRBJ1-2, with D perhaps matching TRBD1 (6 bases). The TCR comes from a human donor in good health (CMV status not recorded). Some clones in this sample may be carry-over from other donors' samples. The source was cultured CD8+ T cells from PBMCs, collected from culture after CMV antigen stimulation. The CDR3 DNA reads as TGTGCCAGCTCACCACCCACAGGGCTCCGGCGGGATGGCTACACCTTC. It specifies CASSPPTGLRRDGYTF.